This TCR beta chain originates from a study of cytomegalovirus exposure and HLA in healthy donors. Overall study: In an earlier analysis, approximately 120 million unique TCR beta sequences were found from some 180 million T cells. Study observations and caveats: In a later analysis, productive TCRs from donors in an Asian-associated ancestry cluster reportedly carried fewer N-insertions than the cohort mean. It was in a later analysis that TCR association rates were seen to vary by HLA locus, highest for DRB1 and lowest for HLA-C. Near-uniform donor sequencing depth was presumed by presence/absence analyses.

With respect to this clone: The antigen is undetermined.

V was trimmed by 8 bases and J by 3 bases, leaving 19 bases between them. CDR3 length: 16 amino acids. Germline V lookup: CDR1 SGHVS, CDR2 FNYEAQ. PCR was performed using 60 Vbeta and 13 Jbeta primers. Repertoires were generated with immunoSEQ multiplex PCR, while TCRdb's copy carries only in-frame clones and drops some. The sample shows about 110,000 clones, about 78% of them seen only once. Sequencing used PBMCs. This rearrangement joins TRBV7-6 to TRBJ2-2, with D maybe TRBD2 (5 bases). The receptor comes from a woman in her 40s in good health and CMV-seropositive. The CDR3, as DNA: TGTGCCAGCTCGCAGGAGAGAGGGTGGGACACCGGGGAGCTGTTTTTT. Its protein product is CASSQERGWDTGELFF.